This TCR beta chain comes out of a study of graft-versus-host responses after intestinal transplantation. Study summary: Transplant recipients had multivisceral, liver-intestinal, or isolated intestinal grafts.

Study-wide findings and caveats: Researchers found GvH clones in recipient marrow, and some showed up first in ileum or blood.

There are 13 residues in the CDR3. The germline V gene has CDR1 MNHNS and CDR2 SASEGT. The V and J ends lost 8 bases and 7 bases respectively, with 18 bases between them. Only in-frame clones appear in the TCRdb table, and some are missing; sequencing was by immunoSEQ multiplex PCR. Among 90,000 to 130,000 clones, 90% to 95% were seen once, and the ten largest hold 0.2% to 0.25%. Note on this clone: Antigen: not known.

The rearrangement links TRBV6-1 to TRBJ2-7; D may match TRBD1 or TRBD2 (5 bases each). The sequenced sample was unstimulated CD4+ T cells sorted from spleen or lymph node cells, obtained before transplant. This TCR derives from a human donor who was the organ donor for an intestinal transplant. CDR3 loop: CASGPGPPREQYF. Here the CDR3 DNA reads TGTGCCAGCGGACCGGGACCCCCACGGGAGCAGTACTTC.